This paragraph reports one T cell receptor (beta chain). Its specificity is unknown. A read error may account for a junction end that differs from germline. This sample was included in a study of OX40 agonist ivuxolimab in advanced cancers. In the study overall: Each dose-escalation patient presented with hepatocellular carcinoma, melanoma, renal cell or head and neck cancer. Of the participants, roughly 40% had some prior anti-PD-1, anti-PD-L1 or anti-CTLA-4 therapy, which was allowed. Study-wide points: Clones of CD4+ and CD8+ blood T cells grew by week 6 at doses of 0.1 to 3.0 mg/kg.

Repertoires were generated with immunoSEQ multiplex PCR, while TCRdb's copy carries only in-frame clones and drops some. Of tens of thousands of clones in the sample, around 93% are singletons; the top ten hold approximately 1%. CDR1 is GTSNPN and CDR2 is SVGIG in the germline V gene (reference sequence). This CDR3 has 13 amino acids. The source was CD4+ or CD8+ T cells sorted from blood, collected in a trial of the OX40 agonist ivuxolimab. The rearrangement links TRBV30 to TRBJ1-3; 8 nucleotides line up with TRBD1. This TCR was sampled from an adult with an advanced solid tumor such as melanoma, head and neck, liver or kidney cancer. CDR3 in DNA: TGTGCCCGGAGACAGGGGAACGGAAACACCATATATTTT. Protein product: CARRQGNGNTIYF.